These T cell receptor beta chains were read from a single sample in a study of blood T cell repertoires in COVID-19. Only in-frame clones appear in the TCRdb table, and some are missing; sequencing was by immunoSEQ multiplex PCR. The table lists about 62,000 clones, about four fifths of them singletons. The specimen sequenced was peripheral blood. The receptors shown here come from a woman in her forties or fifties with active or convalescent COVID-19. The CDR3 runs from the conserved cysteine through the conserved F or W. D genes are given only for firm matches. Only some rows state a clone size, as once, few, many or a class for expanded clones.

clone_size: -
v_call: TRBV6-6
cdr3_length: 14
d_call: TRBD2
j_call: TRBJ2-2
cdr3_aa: CAIRSGSSTGELFF
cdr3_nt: TGTGCAATCAGAAGCGGGAGTTCAACCGGGGAGCTGTTTTTT

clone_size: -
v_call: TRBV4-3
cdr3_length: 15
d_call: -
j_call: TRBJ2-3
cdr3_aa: CASSLTGTGLDTQYF
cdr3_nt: TGCGCCAGCAGCCTGACCGGGACGGGACTTGATACGCAGTATTTT

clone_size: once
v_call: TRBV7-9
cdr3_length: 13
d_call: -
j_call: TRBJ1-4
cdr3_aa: CASSSQGGEKLFF
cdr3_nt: TGTGCCAGCAGCTCTCAGGGAGGCGAAAAACTGTTTTTT

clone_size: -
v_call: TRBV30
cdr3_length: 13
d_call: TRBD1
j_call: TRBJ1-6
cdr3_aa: CAYQGQGGSPLHF
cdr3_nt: TGTGCCTACCAGGGACAGGGGGGCTCACCCCTCCACTTT

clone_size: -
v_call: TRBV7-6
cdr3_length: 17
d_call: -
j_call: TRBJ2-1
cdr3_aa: CASSFSPGSRAYNEQFF
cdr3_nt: TGTGCCAGCAGCTTCTCTCCGGGATCCCGGGCCTACAATGAGCAGTTCTTC

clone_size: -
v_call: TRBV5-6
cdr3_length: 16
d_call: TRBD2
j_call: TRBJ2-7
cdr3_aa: CASRLLLAGGAYEQYF
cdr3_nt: TGTGCCAGCAGACTTTTACTAGCGGGAGGCGCCTACGAGCAGTACTTC

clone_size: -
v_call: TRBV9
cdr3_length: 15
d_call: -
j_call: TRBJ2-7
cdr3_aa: CASSPLGSGADEQYF
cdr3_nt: TGTGCCAGCAGCCCCTTAGGGTCAGGGGCCGACGAGCAGTACTTC

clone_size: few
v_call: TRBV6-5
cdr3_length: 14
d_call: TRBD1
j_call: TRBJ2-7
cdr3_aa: CASRTRDRGHEQYF
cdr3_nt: TGTGCCAGCAGGACCAGGGACAGGGGACACGAGCAGTACTTC

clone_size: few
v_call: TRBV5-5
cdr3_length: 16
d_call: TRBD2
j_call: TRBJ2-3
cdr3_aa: CASSFEGGRNTDTQYF
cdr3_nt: TGTGCCAGCAGCTTTGAGGGCGGGAGGAACACAGATACGCAGTATTTT

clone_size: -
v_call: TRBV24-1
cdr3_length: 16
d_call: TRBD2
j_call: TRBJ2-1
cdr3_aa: CATSEGGIAGGGEQFF
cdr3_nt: TGTGCCACCAGCGAGGGAGGAATAGCGGGAGGAGGTGAGCAGTTCTTC

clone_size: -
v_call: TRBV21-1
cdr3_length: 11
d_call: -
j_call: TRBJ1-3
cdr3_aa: CASSSCTRADF
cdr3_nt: TGTGCCAGCAGCAGTTGTACCAGGGCAGATTTT

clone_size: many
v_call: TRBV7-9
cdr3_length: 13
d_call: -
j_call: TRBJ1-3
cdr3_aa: CASSLQGRNTIYF
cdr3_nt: TGTGCCAGCAGCTTACAGGGTAGAAACACCATATATTTT

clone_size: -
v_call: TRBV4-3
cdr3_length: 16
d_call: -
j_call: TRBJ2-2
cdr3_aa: CASSQEERSGTGELFF
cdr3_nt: TGCGCCAGCAGCCAAGAGGAGCGGTCGGGGACCGGGGAGCTGTTTTTT

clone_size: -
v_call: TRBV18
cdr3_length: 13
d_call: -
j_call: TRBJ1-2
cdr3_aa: CASSPSGDYGYTF
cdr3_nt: TGTGCCAGCTCACCATCGGGGGACTATGGCTACACCTTC

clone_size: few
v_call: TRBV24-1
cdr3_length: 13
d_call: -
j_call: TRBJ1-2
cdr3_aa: CATSAADYYGYTF
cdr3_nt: TGTGCCACCAGTGCGGCGGACTACTATGGCTACACCTTC

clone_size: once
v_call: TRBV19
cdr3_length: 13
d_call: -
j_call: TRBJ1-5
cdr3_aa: CASSMSVDQPQHF
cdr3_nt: TGTGCCAGTAGTATGAGTGTGGATCAGCCCCAGCATTTT

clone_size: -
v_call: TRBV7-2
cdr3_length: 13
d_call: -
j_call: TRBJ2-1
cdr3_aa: CASSLSQSNEQFF
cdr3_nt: TGTGCCAGCAGCTTATCACAGTCCAATGAGCAGTTCTTC

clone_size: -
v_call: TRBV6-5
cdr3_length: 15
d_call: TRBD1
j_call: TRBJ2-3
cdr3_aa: CASSYGTELTDTQYF
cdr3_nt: TGTGCCAGCAGTTACGGGACAGAGCTCACAGATACGCAGTATTTT

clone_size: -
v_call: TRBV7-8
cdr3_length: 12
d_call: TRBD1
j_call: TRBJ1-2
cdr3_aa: CASSPRGRGYTF
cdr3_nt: TGTGCCAGCAGCCCCAGGGGGCGCGGCTACACCTTC

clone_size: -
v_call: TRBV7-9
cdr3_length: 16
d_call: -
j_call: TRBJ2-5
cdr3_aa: CASSLAGQVGRETQYF
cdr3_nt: TGTGCCAGCAGCTTAGCCGGACAAGTCGGGCGAGAGACCCAGTACTTC

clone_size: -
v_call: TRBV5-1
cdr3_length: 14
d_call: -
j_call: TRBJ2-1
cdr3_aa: CASSLRLEYNEQFF
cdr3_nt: TGCGCCAGCAGCTTGAGGCTGGAGTACAATGAGCAGTTCTTC

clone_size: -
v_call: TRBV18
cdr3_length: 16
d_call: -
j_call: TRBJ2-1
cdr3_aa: CASSAAGLSGYNEQFF
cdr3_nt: TGTGCCAGCTCCGCAGCGGGCCTCTCGGGCTACAATGAGCAGTTCTTC

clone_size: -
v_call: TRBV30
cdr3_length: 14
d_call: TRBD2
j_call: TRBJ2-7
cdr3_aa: CAWSGGGVSPEQYF
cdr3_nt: TGTGCCTGGAGTGGTGGGGGGGTGAGTCCCGAGCAGTACTTC

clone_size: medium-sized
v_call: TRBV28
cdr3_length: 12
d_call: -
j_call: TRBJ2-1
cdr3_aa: CASSLGGYEQFF
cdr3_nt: TGTGCCAGCAGTCTGGGGGGATATGAGCAGTTCTTC

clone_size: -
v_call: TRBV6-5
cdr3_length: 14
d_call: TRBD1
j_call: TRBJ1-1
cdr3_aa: CASSETGEVTEAFF
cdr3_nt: TGTGCCAGCTCAGAGACAGGGGAAGTAACTGAAGCTTTCTTT

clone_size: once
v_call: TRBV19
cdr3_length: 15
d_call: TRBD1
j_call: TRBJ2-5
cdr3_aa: CASSSPGQGYETQYF
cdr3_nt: TGTGCCAGTAGTAGCCCGGGACAGGGGTATGAGACCCAGTACTTC

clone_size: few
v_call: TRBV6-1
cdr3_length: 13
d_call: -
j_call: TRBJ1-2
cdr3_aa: CASSDNRIAGYTF
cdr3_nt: TGTGCCAGCAGTGACAACAGGATAGCTGGCTACACCTTC

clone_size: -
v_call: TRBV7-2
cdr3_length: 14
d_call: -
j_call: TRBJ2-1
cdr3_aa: CASSPQGSWNEQFF
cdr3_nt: TGTGCCAGCAGCCCTCAAGGTAGCTGGAATGAGCAGTTCTTC

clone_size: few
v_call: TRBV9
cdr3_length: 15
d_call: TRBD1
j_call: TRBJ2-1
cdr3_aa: CASSVENQGANEQFF
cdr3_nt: TGTGCCAGCAGCGTAGAGAATCAGGGGGCCAATGAGCAGTTCTTC

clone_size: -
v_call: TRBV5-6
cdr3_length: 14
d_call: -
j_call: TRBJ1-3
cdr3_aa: CASSLDYSGNTIYF
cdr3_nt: TGTGCCAGCAGCTTGGACTACTCTGGAAACACCATATATTTT

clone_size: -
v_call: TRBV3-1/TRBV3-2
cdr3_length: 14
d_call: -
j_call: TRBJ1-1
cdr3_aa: CASSQETGDTEAFF
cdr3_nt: TGTGCCAGCAGCCAAGAAACAGGAGACACTGAAGCTTTCTTT

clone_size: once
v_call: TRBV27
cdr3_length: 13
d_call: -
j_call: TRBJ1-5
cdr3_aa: CASAQQGNQPQHF
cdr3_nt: TGTGCCAGCGCCCAACAGGGAAATCAGCCCCAGCATTTT

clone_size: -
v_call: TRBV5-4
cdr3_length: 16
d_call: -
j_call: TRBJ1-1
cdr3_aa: CASSLGARRPNTEAFF
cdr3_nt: TGTGCCAGCAGCTTGGGAGCGAGACGCCCGAACACTGAAGCTTTCTTT